This TCR beta chain was sequenced for a study of T cell repertoires in cytomegalovirus infection (dated by TCRdb to the late 2010s). In the study overall: Recently identified HLA-C-restricted CMV epitopes, whose presentation resists viral immunomodulation, were targeted by peptide stimulations together with well-studied HLA-B-restricted epitopes. Donor HLA type was relevant to the analysis, as public TCR beta signatures indicated carriage of CMV infection together with the matching HLA type. The paper's findings and limits, for the study overall: In the ex vivo response, HLA-C-restricted CMV-specific TCR beta clonotypes were dominant, and in two of eight donors the single most frequent clonotype came from this HLA-C-restricted group. Carriers of CMV infection plus the relevant HLA type were discriminated by the cumulative frequency of public TCR beta family members in the study cohort and in an independent roughly 370-donor cohort.

The sample's treatment or condition label is to be understood as: in vitro stimulation with specific CMV peptide epitopes to enrich CMV-specific T cells. Concerning this clonotype itself: What this receptor recognizes is not known. Within one base of it there is no much larger clone, and no base qualities were kept.

For CDR1 and CDR2, the germline V gene lists SGHAT and FQNNGV. Relative to germline, V is 4 bases shorter and J is 2 bases shorter, with 12 bases between their ends. Its CDR3 holds 15 amino acids, cysteine through phenylalanine. The CDR3 DNA has 45 bases and is translated from base 1. The instrument given in TCRdb is Illumina HiSeq 1500. TCRdb reworked the public reads: Q25 trimming with fastp, MiXCR clone assembly, productive beta chains retained. For every CDR3 protein sequence, its rows merge into one entry that carries the most common genes and DNA. This sample gives a few hundred thousand distinct CDR3 sequences in total; approximately 32% of them show up just once. Clones ranked in the top ten supply about 19% of the sample.

The material sequenced was cultured PBMCs, taken from culture after CMV antigen stimulation. The sequence came from a human donor in good health (CMV status not recorded). Some clones in this sample may be carry-over from other donors' samples. The chain was built from TRBV11-2 and TRBJ2-1; TRBD2 could be the D gene, as 6 bases match. The CDR3 sequence is CASSWGRGTYNEQFF. The nucleotide sequence is given as TGTGCCAGCAGCTGGGGCCGGGGGACCTACAATGAGCAGTTCTTC.